This T cell receptor (beta chain) was identified in a study of OX40 agonist ivuxolimab in advanced cancers. Notes on the study in general: At doses 0.1 to 3.0 mg/kg, CD4+ and CD8+ clones expanded. The average count of expanded clones was higher among CD8+ T cells than among CD4+. Some nonresponders additionally presented with little normalized T-cell clonal expansion.

On this clone: No antigen is known for it.

Clones were sequenced by immunoSEQ multiplex PCR, and TCRdb holds only the in-frame ones, with some missing. Here the sample spans 65,000 to 85,000 clones, around 86% being singletons. The ends were cut back, 6 bases at V and 3 bases at J, with 10 bases in the middle. This CDR3 contains 12 residues. From germline, CDR1 is SQVTM and CDR2 ANQGSEA. Sample: CD4+ or CD8+ T cells sorted from blood, taken in a trial of the OX40 agonist ivuxolimab. This sequence originates from an adult with an advanced solid tumor such as melanoma, head and neck, liver or kidney cancer. V is TRBV29-1 and J is TRBJ2-3, with D uncertain. As DNA, the CDR3 is TGCAGCGTGGCGACTGGTACAGATACGCAGTATTTT. It encodes CSVATGTDTQYF.